This T cell receptor beta chain was identified in a study of shared clonotypes between healthy human individuals. Study outcomes and limitations: It was only blood that was sampled, and tissue repertoires likely differ. Non-shared clonotypes were found to have lower generation probabilities than the clonotypes that were shared by all four of the sorted-subset donors.

This clone was counted only a few times. Its antigen is as yet unknown. The sample holds other DNA sequences that translate to the same CDR3. Per germline, CDR1 LGHNT and CDR2 FRNRAP. This CDR3 has 14 residues. V shed 5 bases and J 4 bases; nucleotides not matched to a gene: 3. Healthy and HIV-negative, the adult donors had no recent acute infections or vaccinations. TCRdb keeps only in-frame clones here, not all; method: immunoSEQ multiplex PCR. The sample records fewer than 850,000 clones, approximately 75% being singletons. The origin of this receptor is a woman under 40 in good health. The V gene is TRBV12-5, the J gene TRBJ1-5; 9 bases match TRBD1. Sequencing used memory CD4+ T cells sorted from blood. The subset is: CD45RA-negative fraction. The CDR3 DNA follows: TGTGCTAGTGGTCCGGGACAGGGAAATCAGCCCCAGCATTTT. The encoded protein is CASGPGQGNQPQHF.